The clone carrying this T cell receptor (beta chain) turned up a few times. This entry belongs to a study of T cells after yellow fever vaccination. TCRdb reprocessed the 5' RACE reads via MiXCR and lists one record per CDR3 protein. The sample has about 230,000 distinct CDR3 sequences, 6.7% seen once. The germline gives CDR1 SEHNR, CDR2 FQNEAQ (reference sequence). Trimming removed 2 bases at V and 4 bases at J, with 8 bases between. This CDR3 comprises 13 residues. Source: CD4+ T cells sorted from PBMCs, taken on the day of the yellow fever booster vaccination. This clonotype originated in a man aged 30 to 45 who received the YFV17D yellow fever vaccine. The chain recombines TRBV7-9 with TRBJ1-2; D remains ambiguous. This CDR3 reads CASSLNGLYGYTF. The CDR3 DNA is TGTGCCAGCAGCTTAAACGGCCTCTATGGCTACACCTTC.